The 14 T cell receptor beta chains reported below all come from one sample, sequenced in a study of blood T cell repertoires in COVID-19 (dated by TCRdb to the early 2020s). The library relied on the immunoSEQ multiplex PCR assay. Imported from immuneACCESS, the table was reduced by TCRdb to in-frame sequences with V and J called. These copies leave out some clones; in studies compared against another copy, an unresolved V gene accounts for under half, and the cause of the remainder is not known. This sample gives about 32,000 clones in total; roughly 87% of them show up just once. About 1% of the sample belongs to the ten largest clones. Sequencing was carried out using peripheral blood. The receptor source for this set is a man aged 65 to 85 with active or convalescent COVID-19.

This clone was recorded a few times. The CDR3 here is CASSSTGAANEKLFF. DNA for the CDR3: TGTGCCAGCAGTTCGACGGGTGCAGCTAATGAAAAACTGTTTTTT. The chain employs TRBV28 and TRBJ1-4; no clear D. Per the germline V gene, CDR1 is MDHEN and CDR2 is SYDVKM. There are 15 residues in the CDR3. Trimming shortened V by 4 bases and J by 3 bases, and 12 bases separated the two germline ends.

The chain joins TRBV9 to TRBJ1-1, with TRBD1 matching 10 bases. V was pared by 4 bases and J by 8 bases, with 8 bases of the junction left unmatched. This CDR3 has 14 amino acids. Looked up from germline, CDR1 is SGDLS and CDR2 is YYNGEE. In DNA, the CDR3 is TGTGCCAGCAGCCTAGGGACAGGGGCGACCGAAGCTTTCTTT. Translation gives CASSLGTGATEAFF. Full variable domain (rest looked up from reference TRBV9 and TRBJ1-1): DSGVTQTPKHLITATGQRVTLRCSPRSGDLSVYWYQQSLDQGLQFLIQYYNGEERAKGNILERFSAQQFPDLHSELNLSSLELGDSALYFCASSLGTGATEAFFGQGTRLTVV.

The rearrangement uses TRBV5-1 and TRBJ1-1; TRBD1 might be the D (6 bases). CDR3 length: 13 residues. Germline loops: CDR1 SGHRS, CDR2 YFSETQ. V lost 4 bases and J lost 0, with 7 bases in between. Written as DNA, the CDR3 is TGCGCCAGCAGCCGACAGGTGAACACTGAAGCTTTCTTT. Translated: CASSRQVNTEAFF.

V usage is TRBV27 and J usage is TRBJ1-5; D might be TRBD1 (5 bases). Germline loops: CDR1 MNHEY, CDR2 SMNVEV (reference sequence). V gave up 5 bases and J gave up 0 bases, with 8 bases separating them. This CDR3 comprises 14 residues. The CDR3 loop reads CASSTGNSNQPQHF. The CDR3 DNA reads TGTGCCAGCAGTACAGGCAATAGCAATCAGCCCCAGCATTTT.

Only a few counts were recorded for this clone. V and J are TRBV9 and TRBJ2-1; 9 nucleotides agree with TRBD1. The CDR3 is 17 residues long. Trimming took 4 bases from V and 4 from J; bases not matched to a gene: 12. Per the germline V gene, CDR1 is SGDLS and CDR2 is YYNGEE. This chain's CDR3 is CASSPPDTGGLYNEQFF. Written as DNA, the CDR3 is TGTGCCAGCAGCCCCCCGGATACAGGGGGCCTTTACAATGAGCAGTTCTTC.

V is TRBV28 and J is TRBJ1-3; TRBD1 is a possible D gene (6 bases). The ends were cut back, 2 bases at V and 0 bases at J, with 8 bases in the middle. This CDR3 has 15 amino acids. The germline CDR1 and CDR2 sequences are MDHEN and SYDVKM. The CDR3 coding sequence is TGTGCCAGCAGTTTAAACAGGGACTCTGGAAACACCATATATTTT. Translating gives CASSLNRDSGNTIYF.

The V gene is TRBV10-3, the J gene TRBJ2-3; D is uncertain. CDR1 is ENHRY and CDR2 is SYGVKD in the germline V gene. The CDR3 length is 16 residues. Trimming left V 0 bases short and J 4 bases short, with 14 bases between. CDR3 DNA: TGTGCCATCAGTGAGTCGAGGAGTAGCACCTCAGATACGCAGTATTTT. Translating it yields CAISESRSSTSDTQYF.

The V call is TRBV27, the J call TRBJ1-1; D may be TRBD1 (5 bases). The ends were cut back, 5 bases at V and 4 bases at J, with 17 bases in the middle. Germline CDR1 is MNHEY and CDR2 is SMNVEV (reference sequence). This CDR3 region has 15 residues. The CDR3 sequence: CASSADLLGGTEAFF. CDR3 sequence (DNA): TGTGCCAGCAGTGCCGACCTCCTCGGGGGCACTGAAGCTTTCTTT.

The V and J genes are TRBV6-5 and TRBJ2-2; tentatively, D is TRBD1 (5 bases). V was cut by 7 bases and J by 7 bases, with 19 bases left in between. CDR3 length: 15 amino acids. In germline, CDR1 is MNHEY, CDR2 SVGAGI. CDR3 nucleotides: TGTGCCAGCACCGAACGCAGGGTTGGCAGCGGGGAGCTGTTTTTT. As protein: CASTERRVGSGELFF.

The chain links TRBV5-1 to TRBJ2-1; the D is unclear. This CDR3 spans 13 amino acids. CDR1 and CDR2 (germline): SGHRS, YFSETQ. Trimming removed 4 bases at V and 8 bases at J, with 13 bases between. CDR3 DNA: TGCGCCAGCAGCACCGACCCTGCGGATGAGCAGTTCTTC. Protein sequence: CASSTDPADEQFF.

This CDR3 reads CASSSRPQGADSNQPQHF. The CDR3 DNA sequence: TGTGCCAGCAGCTCGCGACCACAGGGGGCCGATAGCAATCAGCCCCAGCATTTT. The chain couples TRBV11-2 to TRBJ1-5, with 9 bases fitting TRBD1. The V gene's germline CDR1 is SGHAT and CDR2 FQNNGV. The CDR3 totals 18 residues. The V segment lost 4 bases and the J segment 0 bases; nucleotides outside the gene matches: 10.

This chain links TRBV19 with TRBJ2-3; possible D gene TRBD2, 5 bases. This CDR3 contains 13 residues. Germline CDR1 and CDR2: LNHDA and SQIVND (reference sequence). V lost 6 bases and J 6 bases, leaving 13 bases between the germline ends. CDR3 loop: CASSPRPGDTQYF. The DNA for the CDR3 is TGTGCCAGTAGCCCGCGCCCGGGGGATACGCAGTATTTT.

The rearrangement joins TRBV10-3 to TRBJ1-1; D uncertain. Trimming shortened V by 6 bases and J by 3 bases, and 11 bases separated the two germline ends. This CDR3 has 13 residues. Germline CDR1 reads ENHRY; CDR2 reads SYGVKD. In nucleotides, the CDR3 is TGTGCCATCAGCCGAGATACGGACACTGAAGCTTTCTTT. Translation gives CAISRDTDTEAFF.

This chain uses TRBV18 with TRBJ1-6, with D tentatively TRBD1 (5 bases). Trimming removed 4 bases at V and 6 bases at J, with 13 bases between. Germline lookup yields CDR1 KGHSH and CDR2 LQKENI. This CDR3 spans 15 amino acids. The DNA for the CDR3 is TGTGCCAGCTCACGAATAGGGGCAGGTAATTCACCCCTCCACTTT. As protein: CASSRIGAGNSPLHF.